This T cell receptor (beta chain) was identified in a study of CD8 T cells in Susac syndrome. Looking at the study overall: When blood was drawn, patients with Susac syndrome were on intravenous immunoglobulin alone, on corticosteroids, or therapy-naive.

The authors negatively isolated CD8+ and CD4+ T cells and FACS-enriched TEMRA cells. After extraction with the RNeasy kit, roughly 0.45 to 1 ug of the RNA was reverse transcribed using random hexamers. Multiplex immunoSEQ PCR targeted 54 Vbeta and 13 Jbeta TCR beta segments. Via MiXCR, TCRdb re-called the immunoSEQ multiplex PCR reads, giving one row per CDR3 protein. The table has 95,000 to 150,000 distinct CDR3 sequences, 96% seen once. V was shortened by 6 bases and J by 5 bases, with 19 bases between the two germline ends. Germline V gene data show CDR1 as DFQATT and CDR2 as SNEGSKA (reference sequence). CDR3 size: 14 residues.

The sample comprised CD4+ T cells from PBMCs. The J gene is TRBJ1-1, the V gene TRBV20-1; weak D call: TRBD1 (6 bases). This TCR was recovered from a human donor with Susac syndrome. The CDR3 protein is CSASGGGGGTEAFF. The CDR3 DNA reads as TGCAGTGCCTCCGGCGGGGGCGGAGGAACTGAAGCTTTCTTT.